The 21 T cell receptor beta chains given below trace back to one sample, sequenced in a study of T cell repertoires in cytomegalovirus infection. TCRdb re-derived calls from the reads in MiXCR, one entry per CDR3 protein. The sample shows 230,000 or so distinct CDR3 sequences, about 17% of them seen only once. The sequenced sample was CD8+ T cells from PBMCs. The receptors derive from a human donor in good health (CMV status not recorded). Some clones in this sample may be carry-over from other donors' samples.

This clonotype was seen at least ten times. V gene TRBV12-3 or TRBV12-4 combines with J gene TRBJ2-7; D uncertain. The CDR3 sequence is 16 residues long. Trimming shortened V by 5 bases and J by 2 bases, and 19 bases separated the two germline ends. The CDR3 region has the DNA TGTGCCAGCAGTCCCCGTGGTAGGGTGGACCCCTACGAGCAGTACTTC. This translates into CASSPRGRVDPYEQYF.

This clonotype has ten or more counts. V usage is TRBV7-2 and J usage is TRBJ2-2, with 7 positions matching TRBD1. V was clipped by 7 bases and J by 3 bases; unmatched bases: 5. Germline lookup yields CDR1 SGHTA and CDR2 FQGNSA. This CDR3 has 14 amino acids. CDR3 region: CASKQGQYTGELFF. The CDR3 nucleotides are TGTGCCAGCAAACAGGGGCAATACACCGGGGAGCTGTTTTTT.

The chain combines TRBV19 with TRBJ1-5; D remains ambiguous. The V end was cut by 3 bases, the J end by 0 bases, with 18 bases between. Germline V lookup: CDR1 LNHDA, CDR2 SQIVND (reference sequence). The CDR3 spans 18 residues. The CDR3 coding sequence is TGTGCCAGTAGTATTATTGACGCGACGGCCGATAGCAATCAGCCCCAGCATTTT. It encodes CASSIIDATADSNQPQHF.

This chain links TRBV28 with TRBJ2-7, with a tentative D call TRBD2 (6 bases). V shed 2 bases and J shed 2 bases, with 10 bases lying between them. Germline assignment: CDR1 MDHEN and CDR2 SYDVKM. The CDR3 is 14 residues long. CDR3: CASSLRGIPYEQYF. The DNA for the CDR3 is TGTGCCAGCAGTTTACGGGGGATCCCCTACGAGCAGTACTTC.

This clonotype came up many times. CDR3 loop: CASSPGTSFHEQYF. The CDR3, as DNA: TGTGCCAGCAGCCCCGGGACTAGCTTCCACGAGCAGTACTTC. The gene calls are TRBV28 and TRBJ2-7; 9 bases map to TRBD2. With V trimmed by 6 bases and J by 5 bases, 8 bases remained unmatched. In germline, CDR1 is MDHEN, CDR2 SYDVKM. This CDR3 has 14 amino acids.

V gene TRBV6-4 combines with J gene TRBJ1-2; D gene unclear. Germline CDR1 MRHNA, CDR2 SNTAGT. Trimming pared 1 base from V and 2 bases from J, leaving 8 bases between. The CDR3 totals 14 residues. CDR3 nucleotides: TGTGCCAGCAGTGACTTTGCAGGAAACTATGGCTACACCTTC. Translating it yields CASSDFAGNYGYTF.

This clonotype was seen more than once but under ten times. The chain employs TRBV28 and TRBJ2-7; 13 bases map to TRBD2. The length of the CDR3 is 17 residues. The V gene end was trimmed by 6 bases and the J gene end by 0 bases; junction bases not matched to a gene: 8. Germline lookup yields CDR1 MDHEN and CDR2 SYDVKM. CDR3 bases: TGTGCCAGCAGCTGGGGACTAGCGGGACTTTCCTCCTACGAGCAGTACTTC. Its translation is CASSWGLAGLSSYEQYF.

V usage is TRBV28 and J usage is TRBJ1-4; no firm D call. V was trimmed by 0 bases and J by 1 base, leaving 9 bases between them. CDR1 and CDR2 (germline): MDHEN, SYDVKM. The CDR3 sequence is 16 residues long. The CDR3 DNA reads as TGTGCCAGCAGTTTATGGTCCGAGCAAACTAATGAAAAACTGTTTTTT. Its protein product is CASSLWSEQTNEKLFF.

This clonotype has at least ten counts. Written as DNA, the CDR3 is TGTGCCACCAGCAGAGAAGAGGGGTATGGCTACACCTTC. It yields the protein CATSREEGYGYTF. The chain joins TRBV15 to TRBJ1-2; perhaps TRBD1 as D (5 bases). This CDR3 has 13 residues. V dropped 0 bases and J dropped 5 bases, with 7 bases sitting between them. Germline V gives CDR1 LNHNV, CDR2 YYDKDF (reference sequence).

V usage is TRBV27 and J usage is TRBJ2-7, with a possible D match to TRBD1 (5 bases). Trimming took 5 bases from V and 5 from J, leaving 16 bases between them. In germline, CDR1 is MNHEY, CDR2 SMNVEV (reference sequence). The CDR3 is 14 amino acids. The CDR3 here is CASSEVGAENEQYF. The CDR3 DNA is TGTGCCAGCAGTGAGGTAGGGGCGGAAAACGAGCAGTACTTC.

The rearrangement links TRBV27 to TRBJ2-7; tentatively, D is TRBD2 (6 bases). The germline CDR1 and CDR2 sequences are MNHEY and SMNVEV (reference sequence). The germline V and J ends were trimmed by 8 bases and 3 bases, with 14 bases remaining between them. This CDR3 comprises 13 residues. CDR3 amino acids: CASGPGTLYEQYF. CDR3 nucleotides: TGTGCCAGCGGACCGGGGACTCTCTACGAGCAGTACTTC.

This clonotype was counted between two and nine times. V usage is TRBV2 and J usage is TRBJ1-2; a possible D gene is TRBD1 (5 bases). This CDR3 contains 12 residues. Germline V CDR1 and CDR2: SNHLY, FYNNEI. CDR3 coding DNA: TGTGCTTCGGACAACACGCTCTATGGCTACACCTTC. Translating it yields CASDNTLYGYTF.

This clonotype was observed a handful of times. The rearrangement uses TRBV6-5 and TRBJ1-6, with 11 bases aligning to TRBD1. The germline V gene encodes CDR1 MNHEY and CDR2 SVGAGI. This CDR3 comprises 15 residues. Trimming at V came to 6 bases and at J to 6 bases, leaving 4 bases not matched to a gene. Here the CDR3 DNA reads TGTGCCAGCAGACCCGGGACAGGGGGTAATTCACCCCTCCACTTT. Translation gives CASRPGTGGNSPLHF.

The V and J genes are TRBV7-9 and TRBJ2-7; D is uncertain. The CDR3 length is 12 residues. Per germline, CDR1 SEHNR and CDR2 FQNEAQ (reference sequence). The V end was cut by 5 bases, the J end by 6 bases, with 11 bases between. The CDR3 region has the DNA TGTGCCAGCAGCGCAGGATCGGCCGAGCAGTACTTC. Its protein is CASSAGSAEQYF.

The sample holds many counts of this clonotype. CDR3 sequence reads: CASSLEGGLWDNSPLHF. The CDR3 DNA reads TGTGCCAGCAGCTTAGAAGGGGGGCTCTGGGATAATTCACCCCTCCACTTT. The gene calls are TRBV7-8 and TRBJ1-6; D possibly corresponds to TRBD1 (6 bases). The CDR3 has 17 residues. Germline values: CDR1 SGHVS, CDR2 FQNEAQ. With 1 base removed from V and 5 bases from J, the gap between germline ends came to 15 bases.

The V and J genes are TRBV3-1 and TRBJ1-1, with D perhaps matching TRBD1 (6 bases). Per the germline V gene, CDR1 is LGHDT and CDR2 is YNNKEL (reference sequence). Trimming stripped 0 bases from V and 2 bases from J, with 13 bases between. This CDR3 region has 16 residues. The CDR3 DNA is TGTGCCAGCAGCCAAGAAACGGCAGGGGCTAACACTGAAGCTTTCTTT. As protein: CASSQETAGANTEAFF.

By sample fraction, this clonotype is medium-sized. V gene TRBV7-8 combines with J gene TRBJ1-1; D might be TRBD1 (5 bases). V was trimmed by 5 bases and J by 1 base, leaving 11 bases between them. Germline V gives CDR1 SGHVS, CDR2 FQNEAQ. The CDR3 covers 14 residues. The CDR3 reads CASSPGTPNTEAFF. The CDR3 nucleotides read TGTGCCAGCAGCCCCGGGACGCCGAACACTGAAGCTTTCTTT.

This clonotype was observed a handful of times. The rearrangement links TRBV7-9 to TRBJ2-3; tentatively, D is TRBD1 (5 bases). Germline CDR1 SEHNR, CDR2 FQNEAQ (reference sequence). This CDR3 spans 15 amino acids. V gave up 2 bases and J gave up 2 bases, with 11 bases separating them. The DNA for the CDR3 is TGTGCCAGCAGCTTATTGACAGATAACACAGATACGCAGTATTTT. Residues: CASSLLTDNTDTQYF.

This clonotype showed up many times. This chain connects TRBV20-1 to TRBJ2-4, with 8 bases aligning to TRBD1. The trim removed 6 bases at V and 1 base at J, leaving 11 bases unmatched. Germline V gene data show CDR1 as DFQATT and CDR2 as SNEGSKA (reference sequence). The CDR3 contains 16 residues. This CDR3 is CSAPWTGPGAKNIQYF. The CDR3 DNA reads as TGCAGTGCACCCTGGACAGGGCCAGGGGCCAAAAACATTCAGTACTTC.

The chain recombines TRBV11-2 with TRBJ2-7, with 7 bases identical to TRBD2. The CDR3 sequence is 14 residues long. Germline lookup yields CDR1 SGHAT and CDR2 FQNNGV. Losses at the gene ends were 5 bases for V and 0 bases for J; bases not matched to a gene: 4. The CDR3 DNA sequence: TGTGCCAGCAGCGGGGGGGGGTCCTCCTACGAGCAGTACTTC. Its translation is CASSGGGSSYEQYF.

The sample holds a few counts of this clonotype. The CDR3 coding sequence is TGTGCCAGCAGCTTCGGCAGCCTCACCACAGATACGCAGTATTTT. This translates into CASSFGSLTTDTQYF. V is TRBV13 and J is TRBJ2-3; no firm D call. This CDR3 comprises 15 residues. The V end lost 3 bases, the J end lost 2 bases, and 12 bases lay between the germline ends. Per the germline V gene, CDR1 is PRHDT and CDR2 is FYEKMQ (reference sequence).